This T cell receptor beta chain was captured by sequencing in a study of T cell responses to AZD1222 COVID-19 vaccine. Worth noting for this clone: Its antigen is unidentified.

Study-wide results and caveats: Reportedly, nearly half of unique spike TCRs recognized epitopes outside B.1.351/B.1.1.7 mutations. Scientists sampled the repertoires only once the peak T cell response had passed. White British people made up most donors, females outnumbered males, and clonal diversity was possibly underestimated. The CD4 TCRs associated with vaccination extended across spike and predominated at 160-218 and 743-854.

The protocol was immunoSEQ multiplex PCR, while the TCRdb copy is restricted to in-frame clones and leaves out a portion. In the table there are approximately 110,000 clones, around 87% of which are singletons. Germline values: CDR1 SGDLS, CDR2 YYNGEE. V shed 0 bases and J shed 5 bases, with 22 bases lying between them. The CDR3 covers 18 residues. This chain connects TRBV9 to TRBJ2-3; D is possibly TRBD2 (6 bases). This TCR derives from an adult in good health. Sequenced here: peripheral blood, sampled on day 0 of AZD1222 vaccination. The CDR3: CASSVATGLAEPGDTQYF. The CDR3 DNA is TGTGCCAGCAGCGTAGCTACCGGGTTAGCGGAACCGGGAGATACGCAGTATTTT.